These 24 T cell receptor beta chains came from one sample sequenced in a study of patients and donors after allogeneic stem cell transplantation. One entry per CDR3 protein results from TCRdb running MiXCR on the RT-PCR reads. The data show about 160,000 distinct CDR3 sequences, about a third seen once. The sequenced sample was blood, either unsorted or a sorted T cell fraction (not recorded which). The receptors shown here come from a human donor who was either an allogeneic HSCT recipient or a stem cell or donor lymphocyte infusion donor (not recorded which). It is not recorded whose cells these are; they may come from a transplant donor.

The chain couples TRBV6-6 to TRBJ1-4; D gene uncertain. Germline V lookup: CDR1 MNHNY, CDR2 SVGAGI (reference sequence). CDR3 length: 14 amino acids. V lost 2 bases and J 2 bases, leaving 6 bases between the germline ends. DNA for the CDR3: TGTGCCAGCAGTTACGGGCGGACTAATGAAAAACTGTTTTTT. Its translation is CASSYGRTNEKLFF.

The chain links TRBV12-3 or TRBV12-4 to TRBJ1-3; D uncertain. V lost 6 bases and J 0 bases, leaving 6 bases between the germline ends. The length of the CDR3 is 13 residues. The CDR3, as DNA: TGTGCCAGCAGCCGGACCTCTGGAAACACCATATATTTT. As protein: CASSRTSGNTIYF.

Only a few counts were recorded for this clonotype. V and J are TRBV20-1 and TRBJ1-3; maybe TRBD1 (6 bases). The CDR3 runs to 15 residues. Germline V gene sequence: CDR1 DFQATT, CDR2 SNEGSKA (reference sequence). Trimming removed 1 base at V and 2 bases at J, with 12 bases between. CDR3 sequence reads: CSARGVDRTGNTIYF. The CDR3 DNA sequence: TGCAGTGCTAGAGGGGTCGACAGGACTGGAAACACCATATATTTT.

The chain carries TRBV28 and TRBJ1-2; 9 nucleotides agree with TRBD1. V shed 8 bases, J shed 4 bases, and the junction held 2 bases outside the gene matches. The germline V gene encodes CDR1 MDHEN and CDR2 SYDVKM. The CDR3 is made up of 12 amino acids. CDR3 nucleotide sequence: TGTGCCAGCGGGACAGGGTTCTATGGCTACACCTTC. The encoded protein is CASGTGFYGYTF.

The rearrangement links TRBV6-1 to TRBJ1-1; D is unresolved. There are 13 residues in the CDR3. V dropped 0 bases and J dropped 1 base, with 3 bases sitting between them. Germline CDR1 is MNHNS and CDR2 is SASEGT. The DNA for the CDR3 is TGTGCCAGCAGTGAAGCCCAGAACACTGAAGCTTTCTTT. Its protein is CASSEAQNTEAFF.

This clonotype has a handful of counts. The rearrangement joins TRBV12-3 or TRBV12-4 to TRBJ1-6; D perhaps matches TRBD1 (6 bases). V was clipped by 6 bases and J by 8 bases, with 14 bases between them. This CDR3 region has 14 residues. This CDR3 is CASSPGTPYSPLHF. Written as DNA, the CDR3 is TGTGCCAGCAGCCCCGGGACACCGTATTCACCCCTCCACTTT.

The chain links TRBV7-9 to TRBJ2-7, with D tentatively TRBD1 (6 bases). Trimming stripped 5 bases from V and 4 bases from J, with 12 bases between. CDR3 size: 13 residues. CDR1 is SEHNR, CDR2 FQNEAQ, per germline (reference sequence). The CDR3 region is CASSTFQGYEQYF. Written as DNA, the CDR3 is TGTGCCAGCAGCACCTTTCAGGGGTACGAGCAGTACTTC.

V gene TRBV27 combines with J gene TRBJ2-7; 7 bases line up with TRBD1. The germline gives CDR1 MNHEY, CDR2 SMNVEV (reference sequence). This CDR3 region has 14 residues. Trimming took 3 bases from V and 1 from J; bases not matched to a gene: 3. The CDR3 nucleotides are TGTGCCAGCAGTTTCCTGACAGGGTCCTACGAGCAGTACTTC. Translation gives CASSFLTGSYEQYF.

This clonotype was observed a few times. The CDR3 sequence: CSARGVGRTEAFF. The CDR3 nucleotides read TGCAGTGCTAGAGGGGTGGGAAGGACTGAAGCTTTCTTT. This chain uses TRBV20-1 with TRBJ1-1, with unresolved D. V was cut by 1 base and J by 5 bases, with 11 bases left in between. This CDR3 spans 13 amino acids. CDR1 DFQATT and CDR2 SNEGSKA come from the germline V gene (reference sequence).

V and J are TRBV10-3 and TRBJ2-3, with 7 bases fitting TRBD1. J lost 6 bases, V lost 3 bases, and 6 bases had no gene match. Looked up from germline, CDR1 is ENHRY and CDR2 is SYGVKD. CDR3 length equals 14 residues. This chain's CDR3 is CAISERGPGDTQYF. As DNA, the CDR3 is TGTGCCATCAGTGAAAGGGGGCCAGGGGATACGCAGTATTTT.

The chain employs TRBV5-6 and TRBJ1-5; the match to TRBD1 covers 10 bases. The CDR3 covers 14 residues. J lost 7 bases, V lost 2 bases, and 3 bases had no gene match. CDR1 and CDR2 from the germline V gene are SGHDT and YYEEEE. This chain's CDR3 is CASSLGQGEQPQHF. In DNA form, the CDR3 reads TGTGCCAGCAGCTTAGGACAGGGGGAACAGCCCCAGCATTTT.

The gene calls are TRBV29-1 and TRBJ1-2; D uncertain. Germline lookup yields CDR1 SQVTM and CDR2 ANQGSEA. V lost 2 bases, J lost 5 bases, and 6 bases lay in between. The CDR3 covers 11 residues. CDR3 in amino acids: CSVELRYGYTF. In nucleotides, the CDR3 is TGCAGCGTTGAACTTCGTTATGGCTACACCTTC.

This chain connects TRBV24-1 to TRBJ2-1, with 8 bases identical to TRBD1. Trimming at V came to 7 bases and at J to 8 bases, leaving 9 bases not matched to a gene. CDR1 is KGHDR and CDR2 is SFDVKD in the germline V gene. CDR3 length equals 14 residues. CDR3: CATRRGQGNDEQFF. In DNA form, the CDR3 reads TGTGCCACCAGGCGCGGACAGGGTAATGATGAGCAGTTCTTC.

This clonotype has ten or more counts. The gene calls are TRBV5-1 and TRBJ1-4; 10 bases fit TRBD1. Losses at the gene ends were 4 bases for V and 5 bases for J; bases not matched to a gene: 2. The germline CDR1 and CDR2 sequences are SGHRS and YFSETQ. The CDR3 runs to 14 residues. CDR3 bases: TGCGCCAGCAGCCGGACAGGGGGAAATGAAAAACTGTTTTTT. This codes for CASSRTGGNEKLFF.

The rearrangement uses TRBV12-3 or TRBV12-4 and TRBJ1-2; 7 bases agree with TRBD1. V was pared by 11 bases and J by 6 bases, with 15 bases of the junction left unmatched. This CDR3 region has 14 residues. Written as DNA, the CDR3 is TGTGCCGCCTTCTTTGAGGGGGCCCAGGATGGCTACACCTTC. This translates into CAAFFEGAQDGYTF.

In DNA, the CDR3 is TGTGCCAGCAACCCAGGGACCGTCGGAGAAGCTTTCTTT. It encodes CASNPGTVGEAFF. This rearrangement joins TRBV12-3 or TRBV12-4 to TRBJ1-1; D might be TRBD1 (5 bases). V lost 7 bases, J lost 8 bases, and 17 bases lay in between. The CDR3 spans 13 residues.

This clonotype has more than one count but fewer than ten. The genes are TRBV29-1 and TRBJ2-1; TRBD1 matches 8 bases. This CDR3 is 13 amino acids long. Trimming cost V 6 bases and J 3 bases; bases outside gene matches: 4. Germline V gene data show CDR1 as SQVTM and CDR2 as ANQGSEA. As DNA, the CDR3 is TGCAGCGTCGGACAGGGAGTCTACAATGAGCAGTTCTTC. Translated: CSVGQGVYNEQFF.

CDR3 bases: TGTGCCAGCAGCACTCAGGGGGCGACTGAAGCTTTCTTT. Translating gives CASSTQGATEAFF. V and J are TRBV12-3 or TRBV12-4 and TRBJ1-1; TRBD1 matches 8 bases. The trim removed 6 bases at V and 5 bases at J, leaving 5 bases unmatched. There are 13 residues in the CDR3.

This clonotype was detected a few times. The CDR3 here is CASSLAFF. The CDR3, as DNA: TGTGCCAGCAGCTTAGCGTTCTTC. The gene calls are TRBV7-9 and TRBJ2-1; D gene ambiguous. The CDR3 spans 8 residues. Between the trimmed V and J ends, which lost 0 bases and 15 bases, there was a span of 0 bases. The germline V gene has CDR1 SEHNR and CDR2 FQNEAQ (reference sequence).

This clonotype was seen a handful of times. This chain joins TRBV20-1 and TRBJ1-1; 8 bases fit TRBD1. The CDR3 is 12 amino acids. CDR1 and CDR2 from the germline V gene are DFQATT and SNEGSKA (reference sequence). After removal of 2 bases from V and 7 bases from J, the junction contained 3 bases not matched to a gene. In DNA form, the CDR3 reads TGCAGTGCTAGACCAGACAGGGGTGAAGCTTTCTTT. This sequence encodes CSARPDRGEAFF.

The chain carries TRBV6-2 or TRBV6-3 and TRBJ2-2; TRBD2 is a possible D gene (6 bases). This CDR3 has 15 amino acids. V dropped 7 bases and J dropped 6 bases, with 18 bases sitting between them. Germline loops: CDR1 MNHEY, CDR2 SVGEGT. As DNA, the CDR3 is TGTGCCAGCACCTTATGGGCTAGCGCTGCCGGGGAGCTGTTTTTT. Residues: CASTLWASAAGELFF.

This clonotype was found a few times. The CDR3 sequence: CASSQVEGRIGYTF. The CDR3 DNA follows: TGTGCCAGCAGCCAAGTAGAAGGGAGGATAGGCTACACCTTC. The V and J genes are TRBV3-1 and TRBJ1-2; no reliable D call. Trimming took off 1 base at V and 8 bases at J, with 14 bases between the two ends. This CDR3 comprises 14 residues. Germline lookup yields CDR1 LGHDT and CDR2 YNNKEL (reference sequence). The full variable domain, with the rest looked up from reference TRBV3-1 and TRBJ1-2, is DTAVSQTPKYLVTQMGNDKSIKCEQNLGHDTMYWYKQDSKKFLKIMFSYNNKELIINETVPNRFSPKSPDKAHLNLHINSLELGDSAVYFCASSQVEGRIGYTFGSGTRLTVV.

The chain recombines TRBV5-1 with TRBJ1-1; no clear D. This CDR3 is built from 16 residues. Germline CDR1 reads SGHRS; CDR2 reads YFSETQ. The ends were cut back, 0 bases at V and 1 base at J, with 13 bases in the middle. The CDR3 protein is CASSLEMRHRNTEAFF. The CDR3 DNA is TGCGCCAGCAGCTTGGAGATGCGACACCGGAACACTGAAGCTTTCTTT.

This clonotype has more than one count but fewer than ten. A junction boundary mismatches the germline segment, possibly from a read error. The CDR3 here is CASSRTGEDNEQFF. CDR3 nucleotide sequence: TGTGCTAGCAGCCGGACAGGGGAGGACAATGAGCAGTTCTTC. J is TRBJ2-1 and V is TRBV7-7, with TRBD1 identical over 9 bases. The CDR3 totals 14 residues. From germline, CDR1 is SSHAT and CDR2 FNYEAQ (reference sequence).